Listed below are T cell receptor beta chains from one sample, sequenced in a study of T cell repertoires in cytomegalovirus infection. Their target antigens are unknown. TCRdb processed the reads anew with MiXCR; each CDR3 protein has one entry. The sample has under 500,000 distinct CDR3 sequences, under 55% seen once; the top ten hold approximately 40%. Sequenced here: cultured PBMCs, sampled from culture after CMV antigen stimulation. These receptors all stem from a human donor in good health (CMV status not recorded). Some clones in this sample may be carry-over from other donors' samples. CDR3s include the opening cysteine and the closing phenylalanine or tryptophan. D genes are given only for firm matches. Clone size is given for some rows only: seen once, a few or many times, or a class if the clone is expanded.

>TRBJ2-3|.|TRBV3-1|.
CASSQGSWGSDTQYF
TGTGCCAGCAGCCAAGGTAGTTGGGGGTCAGATACGCAGTATTTT
>TRBJ2-7|.|TRBV7-9|.
CASSFETSFYEQYF
TGTGCCAGCAGCTTCGAGACTTCCTTCTACGAGCAGTACTTC
>TRBJ1-2|.|TRBV10-3|.
CAISDILGRGRTYGYTF
TGTGCCATCAGTGACATTCTGGGCCGGGGACGAACGTATGGCTACACCTTC
>TRBJ2-3|.|TRBV10-3|TRBD2
CAISEAAPGGLTDTQYF
TGTGCCATCAGTGAGGCCGCTCCGGGGGGGTTAACAGATACGCAGTATTTT
>TRBJ1-4|.|TRBV7-2|TRBD1
CASSRDREAGKLFF
TGTGCCAGCAGCCGGGACAGGGAGGCGGGAAAACTGTTTTTT
>TRBJ2-5|once|TRBV7-8|.
CASSFTRVLETQYF
TGTGCCAGCAGCTTTACCAGGGTTCTAGAGACCCAGTACTTC
>TRBJ1-4|few|TRBV10-3|.
CAISDKARQPNEKLFF
TGTGCCATCAGTGATAAAGCTCGACAGCCTAATGAAAAACTGTTTTTT
>TRBJ2-1|.|TRBV7-2|.
CASSHRGTNYNEQFF
TGTGCCAGCAGCCACCGGGGGACGAACTACAATGAGCAGTTCTTC
>TRBJ2-5|few|TRBV28|TRBD1
CASSHPGQGASGETQYF
TGTGCCAGCAGTCATCCAGGACAGGGCGCTAGTGGAGAGACCCAGTACTTC
>TRBJ2-1|.|TRBV12-3/TRBV12-4|.
CASSTQVFNEQFF
TGTGCCAGCAGCACTCAGGTTTTCAATGAGCAGTTCTTC
>TRBJ2-7|few|TRBV7-2|.
CASGTHYEQYF
TGTGCCAGCGGGACACACTACGAGCAGTACTTC
>TRBJ1-5|.|TRBV19|.
CASSFGGGSNSQPQHF
TGTGCCAGTTCTTTCGGGGGCGGGAGTAACTCTCAGCCCCAGCATTTT
>TRBJ2-3|.|TRBV7-2|.
CASSDRDSHRAGGWDTQYF
TGTGCCAGCAGCGACCGGGACAGTCATCGGGCGGGAGGTTGGGATACGCAGTATTTT
>TRBJ1-2|few|TRBV7-2|.
CASSLDSTSGYGYTF
TGTGCCAGCAGCTTAGATTCCACTTCTGGCTATGGCTACACCTTC
>TRBJ2-3|.|TRBV7-8|.
CASSVERDTQYF
TGTGCCAGCAGCGTTGAGCGGGATACGCAGTATTTT
>TRBJ2-1|.|TRBV4-3|.
CASSQTQGRLIDEQFF
TGCGCCAGCAGCCAAACTCAGGGGCGTTTAATCGATGAGCAGTTCTTC
>TRBJ2-1|.|TRBV6-2/TRBV6-3|.
CASSYVETINEQFF
TGTGCCAGCAGTTACGTTGAGACCATCAATGAGCAGTTCTTC
>TRBJ2-3|few|TRBV7-2|.
CASSLKGGPSTDTQYF
TGTGCCAGCAGCTTAAAGGGGGGACCCAGCACAGATACGCAGTATTTT
>TRBJ2-1|few|TRBV7-2|.
CASRKEQLGYNEQFF
TGTGCCAGCAGGAAAGAGCAGCTAGGATACAATGAGCAGTTCTTC
>TRBJ1-2|.|TRBV12-3/TRBV12-4|TRBD1
CASSFETGDGYTF
TGTGCCAGCAGTTTTGAGACAGGGGATGGCTACACCTTC
>TRBJ1-2|.|TRBV11-2|.
CASSLGNLGYGYTF
TGTGCCAGCAGTCTAGGGAACCTTGGGTATGGCTACACCTTC
>TRBJ2-1|.|TRBV7-2|TRBD2
CASSFVAGGPYNEQFF
TGTGCCAGCAGCTTTGTAGCGGGGGGTCCCTACAATGAGCAGTTCTTC
>TRBJ1-1|.|TRBV28|TRBD1
CASSTPGTGDTEAFF
TGTGCCAGCAGTACACCCGGGACAGGGGACACTGAAGCTTTCTTT
>TRBJ2-3|few|TRBV9|.
CASSVEDYPGTDTQYF
TGTGCCAGCAGCGTAGAGGACTATCCGGGCACAGATACGCAGTATTTT
>TRBJ2-7|.|TRBV2|.
CASKYSREQYF
TGTGCCAGCAAATATTCCAGGGAGCAGTACTTC
>TRBJ1-1|.|TRBV6-1|.
CASIPPGGVTEAFF
TGTGCCAGCATCCCGCCCGGGGGTGTCACTGAAGCTTTCTTT
>TRBJ2-1|.|TRBV5-5|.
CASSLLWGPYEQFF
TGTGCCAGCAGCTTGTTATGGGGGCCCTATGAGCAGTTCTTC
>TRBJ2-7|.|TRBV11-2|.
CASSSPQGSRRTYEQYF
TGTGCCAGCAGCTCGCCTCAGGGATCTCGCCGGACCTACGAGCAGTACTTC
>TRBJ1-4|.|TRBV6-1|.
CASSVNDGFNEKLFF
TGTGCCAGCAGTGTAAATGACGGCTTTAATGAAAAACTGTTTTTT
>TRBJ2-7|many|TRBV7-2|TRBD1
CASSPGGEQYF
TGTGCCAGCAGCCCAGGGGGCGAGCAGTACTTC
>TRBJ2-1|few|TRBV7-2|.
CASSLDRVGQFF
TGTGCCAGCAGCTTAGACAGGGTCGGGCAGTTCTTC
>TRBJ1-1|.|TRBV6-6|.
CARSREGSNTEAFF
TGTGCCAGGAGCCGGGAAGGGTCGAACACTGAAGCTTTCTTT
>TRBJ2-4|.|TRBV19|.
CASSIIPAEVNIQYF
TGTGCCAGTAGTATAATCCCAGCGGAGGTGAACATTCAGTACTTC
>TRBJ2-1|.|TRBV15|TRBD2
CATSSRVGLAYNEQFF
TGTGCCACCAGCAGTAGAGTGGGACTAGCCTACAATGAGCAGTTCTTC
>TRBJ2-2|.|TRBV6-2/TRBV6-3|.
CASSCSQALGGGELFF
TGTGCCAGCAGTTGCTCCCAGGCCCTAGGCGGCGGGGAGCTGTTTTTT
>TRBJ2-1|.|TRBV7-9|TRBD2
CASSFNGRFDEQFF
TGTGCCAGCAGCTTCAACGGGAGGTTCGATGAGCAGTTCTTC
>TRBJ2-2|.|TRBV4-1|TRBD1
CASSQGWGQGAGELFF
TGCGCCAGCAGCCAAGGATGGGGACAGGGGGCCGGGGAGCTGTTTTTT
>TRBJ2-1|.|TRBV7-6|.
CASSLVDGADQFF
TGTGCCAGCAGCTTAGTAGACGGCGCGGACCAGTTCTTC
>TRBJ2-7|.|TRBV10-3|.
CAISGPLVSTYEQYF
TGTGCCATCAGCGGTCCCTTGGTATCTACGTACGAGCAGTACTTC
>TRBJ2-3|few|TRBV4-1|.
CASSQGNPQYF
TGCGCCAGCAGCCAGGGGAACCCGCAGTATTTT
>TRBJ2-1|.|TRBV2|TRBD1
CASSAETGGGEQFF
TGTGCCAGCAGTGCCGAGACAGGGGGCGGTGAGCAGTTCTTC